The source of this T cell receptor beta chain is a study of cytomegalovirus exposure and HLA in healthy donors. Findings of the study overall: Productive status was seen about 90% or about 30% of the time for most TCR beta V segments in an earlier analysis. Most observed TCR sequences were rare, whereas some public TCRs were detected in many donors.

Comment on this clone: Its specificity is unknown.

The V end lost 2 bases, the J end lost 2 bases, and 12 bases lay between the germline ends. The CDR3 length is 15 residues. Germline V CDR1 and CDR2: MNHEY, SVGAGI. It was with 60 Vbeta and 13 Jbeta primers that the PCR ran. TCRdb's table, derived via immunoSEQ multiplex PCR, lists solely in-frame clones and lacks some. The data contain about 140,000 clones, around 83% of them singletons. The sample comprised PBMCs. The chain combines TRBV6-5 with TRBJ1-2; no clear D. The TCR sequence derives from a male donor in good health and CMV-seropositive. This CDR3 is CASSYNVRGNYGYTF. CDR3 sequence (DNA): TGTGCCAGCAGTTACAACGTAAGAGGGAACTATGGCTACACCTTC.